This T cell receptor beta chain was identified in a study of blood T cell repertoires in COVID-19. Study context: Samples taken during acute and convalescent COVID-19 were collected in the United States, Italy and Spain.

Original analysis: How many nucleated cells were present was estimated from reference gene primer amplification. Using immunoSEQ multiplex PCR, the repertoire was profiled, and TCRdb retains in-frame clones only, with some absent. The DNA gave D and trimming, while V, J and clone size come from that table. The sample records about 180,000 clones, 80% being singletons. The CDR3 sequence is 11 residues long. The germline V gene encodes CDR1 ENHRY and CDR2 SYGVKD. The V and J ends lost 3 bases and 7 bases respectively, with 6 bases between them. What was sequenced was peripheral blood. The genes are TRBV10-3 and TRBJ1-1, with unresolved D. The TCR originated in a man aged 65 to 85 with active or convalescent COVID-19. Written as DNA, the CDR3 is TGTGCCATCAGTGAACAGTATGAAGCTTTCTTT. This encodes CAISEQYEAFF.